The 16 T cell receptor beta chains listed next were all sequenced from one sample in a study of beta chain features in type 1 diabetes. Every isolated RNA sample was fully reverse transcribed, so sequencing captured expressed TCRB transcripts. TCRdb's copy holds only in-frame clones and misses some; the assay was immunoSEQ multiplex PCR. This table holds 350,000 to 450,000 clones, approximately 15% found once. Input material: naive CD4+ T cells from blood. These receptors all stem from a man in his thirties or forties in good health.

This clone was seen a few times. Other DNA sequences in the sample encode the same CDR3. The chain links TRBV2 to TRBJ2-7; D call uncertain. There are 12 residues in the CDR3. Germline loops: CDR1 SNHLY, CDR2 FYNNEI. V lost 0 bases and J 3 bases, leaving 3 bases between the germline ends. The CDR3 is CASSEAGYEQYF. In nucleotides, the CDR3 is TGTGCCAGCAGTGAAGCGGGCTACGAGCAGTACTTC.

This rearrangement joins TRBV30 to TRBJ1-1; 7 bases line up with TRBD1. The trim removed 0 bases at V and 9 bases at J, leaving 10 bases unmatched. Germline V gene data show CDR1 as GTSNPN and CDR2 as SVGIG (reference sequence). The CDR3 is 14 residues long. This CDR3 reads CAWSVRGLDGKAFF. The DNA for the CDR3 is TGTGCCTGGAGTGTAAGGGGGCTGGATGGGAAAGCTTTCTTT.

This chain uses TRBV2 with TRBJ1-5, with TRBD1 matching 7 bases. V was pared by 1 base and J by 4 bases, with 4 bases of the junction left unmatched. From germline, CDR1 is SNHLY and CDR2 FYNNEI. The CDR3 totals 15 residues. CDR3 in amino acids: CASSEGDRANQPQHF. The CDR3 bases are TGTGCCAGCAGTGAAGGCGACAGGGCAAATCAGCCCCAGCATTTT.

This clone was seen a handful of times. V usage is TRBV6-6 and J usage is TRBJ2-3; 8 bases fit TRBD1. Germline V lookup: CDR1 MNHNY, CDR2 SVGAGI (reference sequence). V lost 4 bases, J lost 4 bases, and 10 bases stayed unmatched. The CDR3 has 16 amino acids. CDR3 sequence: CASSFPGQGVSDTQYF. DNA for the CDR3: TGTGCCAGCAGTTTCCCCGGACAGGGTGTATCAGATACGCAGTATTTT.

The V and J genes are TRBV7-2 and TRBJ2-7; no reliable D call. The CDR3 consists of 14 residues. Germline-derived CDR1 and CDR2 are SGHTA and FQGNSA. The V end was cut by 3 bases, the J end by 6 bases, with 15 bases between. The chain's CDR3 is CASSFQPRMGEQYF. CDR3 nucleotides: TGTGCCAGCAGCTTTCAGCCTAGAATGGGCGAGCAGTACTTC. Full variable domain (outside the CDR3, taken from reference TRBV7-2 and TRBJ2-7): GAGVSQSPSNKVTEKGKDVELRCDPISGHTALYWYRQSLGQGLEFLIYFQGNSAPDKSGLPSDRFSAERTGGSVSTLTIQRTQQEDSAVYLCASSFQPRMGEQYFGPGTRLTVT.

CDR3 coding DNA: TGCGCCAGCAGCCAGAGGGAGACTCCCTATGGCTACACCTTC. Translated, it gives CASSQRETPYGYTF. This chain links TRBV4-1 with TRBJ1-2, with D unclear. The V gene lost 3 bases and the J gene lost 4 bases, with 12 bases spanning the gap. The CDR3 is 14 amino acids. CDR1 MGHRA and CDR2 YSYEKL come from the germline V gene.

Here the CDR3 reads CAISDPGLASSYEQYV. The CDR3 DNA is TGTGCCATCAGTGATCCGGGACTAGCGAGCTCCTACGAGCAGTACGTC. This chain joins TRBV10-3 and TRBJ2-7; 10 nucleotides agree with TRBD2. Germline CDR1 ENHRY, CDR2 SYGVKD. After removal of 3 bases from V and 0 bases from J, the junction contained 5 bases not matched to a gene. The CDR3 loop spans 16 amino acids.

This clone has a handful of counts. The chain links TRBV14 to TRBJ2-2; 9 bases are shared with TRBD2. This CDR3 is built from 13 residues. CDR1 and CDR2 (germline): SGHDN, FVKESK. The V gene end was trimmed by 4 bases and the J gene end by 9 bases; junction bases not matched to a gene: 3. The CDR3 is CASSPLAGWELFF. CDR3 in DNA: TGTGCCAGCAGCCCCCTAGCGGGGTGGGAGCTGTTTTTT.

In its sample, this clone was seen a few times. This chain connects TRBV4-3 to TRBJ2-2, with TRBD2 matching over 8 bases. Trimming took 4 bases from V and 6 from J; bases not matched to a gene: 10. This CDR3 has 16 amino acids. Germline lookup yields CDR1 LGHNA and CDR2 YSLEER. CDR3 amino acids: CASSPGAGAGSGELFF. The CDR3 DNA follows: TGCGCCAGCAGCCCAGGAGCGGGAGCGGGGTCCGGGGAGCTGTTTTTT.

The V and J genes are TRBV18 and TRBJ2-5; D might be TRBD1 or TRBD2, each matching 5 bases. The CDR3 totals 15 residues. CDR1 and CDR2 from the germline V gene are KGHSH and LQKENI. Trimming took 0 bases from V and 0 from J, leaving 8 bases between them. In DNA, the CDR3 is TGTGCCAGCTCACCACCCGGGACCCACCAAGAGACCCAGTACTTC. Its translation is CASSPPGTHQETQYF.

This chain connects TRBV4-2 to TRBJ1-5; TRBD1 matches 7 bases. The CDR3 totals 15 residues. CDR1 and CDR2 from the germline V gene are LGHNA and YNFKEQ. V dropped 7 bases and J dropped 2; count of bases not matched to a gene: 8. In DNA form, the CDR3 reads TGTGCCAGCACCGATAGACAGGGTGGCAATCAGCCCCAGCATTTT. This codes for CASTDRQGGNQPQHF.

DNA of the CDR3: TGTGCCAGCAGTGAGCACCCGGGACAGCGGAACATTCAGTACTTC. It specifies CASSEHPGQRNIQYF. This sequence joins TRBV6-1 and TRBJ2-4; 7 bases are shared with TRBD1. Germline V CDR1 and CDR2: MNHNS, SASEGT. V shed 3 bases, J shed 7 bases, and the junction held 9 bases outside the gene matches. The CDR3 covers 15 residues.

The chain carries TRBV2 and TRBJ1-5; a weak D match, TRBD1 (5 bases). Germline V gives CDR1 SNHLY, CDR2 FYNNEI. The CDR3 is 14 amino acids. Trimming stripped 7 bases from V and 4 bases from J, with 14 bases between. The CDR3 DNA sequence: TGTGCCAGCAAAAACCGGCAGGGTAATCAGCCCCAGCATTTT. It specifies CASKNRQGNQPQHF.

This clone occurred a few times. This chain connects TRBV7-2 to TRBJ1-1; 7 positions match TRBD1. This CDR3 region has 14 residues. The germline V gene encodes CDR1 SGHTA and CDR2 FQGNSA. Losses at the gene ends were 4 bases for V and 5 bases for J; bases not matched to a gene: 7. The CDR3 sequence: CASSSRQGGTEAFF. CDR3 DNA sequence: TGTGCCAGCAGCTCCAGACAGGGAGGTACTGAAGCTTTCTTT.

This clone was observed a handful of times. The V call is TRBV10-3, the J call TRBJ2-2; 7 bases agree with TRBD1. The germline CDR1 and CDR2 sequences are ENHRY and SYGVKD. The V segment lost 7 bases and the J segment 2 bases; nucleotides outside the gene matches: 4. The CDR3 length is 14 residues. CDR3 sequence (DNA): TGTGCCATCACCGGGACAGAAAACACCGGGGAGCTGTTTTTT. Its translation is CAITGTENTGELFF.

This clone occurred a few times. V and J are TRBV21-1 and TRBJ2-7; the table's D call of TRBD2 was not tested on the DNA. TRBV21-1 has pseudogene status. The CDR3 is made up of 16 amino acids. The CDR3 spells CASRTSGSLGSYEQYV. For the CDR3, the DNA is TGTGCCAGCAGGACTAGCGGGAGTTTGGGATCCTACGAGCAGTACGTC.